This T cell receptor beta chain was documented in a study of blood T cell repertoires in COVID-19. Looking at the study overall: From the United States, Italy and Spain came samples of acute and convalescent COVID-19. T cells, B-cell-depleted T cells, or PBMCs supplied cDNA or gDNA.

TCRdb keeps only in-frame clones here, not all; method: immunoSEQ multiplex PCR. The sample holds nearly 350,000 clones, more than 70% seen once. This CDR3 has 15 amino acids. The ends were cut back, 2 bases at V and 0 bases at J, with 8 bases in the middle. CDR1 SGHTA and CDR2 FQGNSA come from the germline V gene. V gene TRBV7-2 combines with J gene TRBJ1-3; D is ambiguous. The sequenced material came from peripheral blood. The receptor was isolated from a woman aged 70-85 years with COVID-19, enrolled during active disease. CDR3 coding DNA: TGTGCCAGCAGCTTATATCGGGGCTCTGGAAACACCATATATTTT. Translated: CASSLYRGSGNTIYF.